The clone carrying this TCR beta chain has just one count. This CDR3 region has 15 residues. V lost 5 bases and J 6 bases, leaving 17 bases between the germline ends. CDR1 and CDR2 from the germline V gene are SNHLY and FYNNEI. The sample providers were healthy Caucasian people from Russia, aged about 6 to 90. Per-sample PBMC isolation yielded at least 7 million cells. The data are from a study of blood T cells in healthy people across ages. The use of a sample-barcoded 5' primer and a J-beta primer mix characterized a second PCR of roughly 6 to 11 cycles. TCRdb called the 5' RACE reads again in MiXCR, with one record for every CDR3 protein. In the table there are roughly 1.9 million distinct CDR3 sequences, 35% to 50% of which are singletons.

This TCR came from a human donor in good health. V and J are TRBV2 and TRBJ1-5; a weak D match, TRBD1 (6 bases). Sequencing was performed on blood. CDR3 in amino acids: CASSQGQSRSQPQHF. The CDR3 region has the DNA TGTGCCAGCAGTCAAGGACAGAGCCGCAGTCAGCCCCAGCATTTT.